One sample yielded the 2 T cell receptor beta chains listed below, sequenced in a study of spatial heterogeneity in lung cancer. Time point specified: sample taken at primary tumor resection. The authors sequenced whole RNA from tumor, nontumor lung or frozen PBMC without sorting. TCRdb ran MiXCR on the 5' RACE reads and lists one entry per CDR3 protein. This sample has tens of thousands of distinct CDR3 sequences, with about 4.3% found just once. The source was PBMCs, collected at surgery. The receptors derive from a male donor with early-stage non-small cell lung cancer.

In this sample, this clonotype turned up many times. This rearrangement joins TRBV5-1 to TRBJ2-5; 7 positions agree with TRBD1. This CDR3 has 13 amino acids. V was pared by 3 bases and J by 5 bases, with 4 bases of the junction left unmatched. Germline CDR1 SGHRS, CDR2 YFSETQ. The CDR3 region has the DNA TGCGCCAGCAGCTGGACAGGCTCGGAGACCCAGTACTTC. It yields the protein CASSWTGSETQYF.

This clonotype was recorded at least ten times. The chain uses TRBV6-6 and TRBJ1-5, with TRBD1 as a possible D gene (5 bases). Germline V gives CDR1 MNHNY, CDR2 SVGAGI (reference sequence). Between the trimmed V and J ends, which lost 6 bases and 2 bases, there was a span of 17 bases. This CDR3 has 16 residues. As DNA, the CDR3 is TGTGCCAGCAGGGCAGTGGGGGATGGGGGCAATCAGCCCCAGCATTTT. Protein: CASRAVGDGGNQPQHF.